One sample yielded the 22 T cell receptor beta chains listed below, sequenced in a study of post-analysis software for immune sequencing data. Study-wide results and limits: Compared with controls, patients had more of five TRBV segments, including TRBV5-6, TRBV5-1 and TRBV20-1.

These receptors have no identified antigens. Unique molecular identifiers had been added to the TCR beta cDNA libraries. TCRdb reanalysed the PCR reads using MiXCR and keeps one entry per CDR3 protein. The sample contains roughly 800,000 distinct CDR3 sequences, 46% of which appear only once. The sample was blood. Receptor source: a girl aged 10 to 17 with multiple sclerosis.

This clonotype was found many times. This rearrangement joins TRBV12-3 or TRBV12-4 to TRBJ2-5; 11 bases are a match to TRBD2. The CDR3 is made up of 15 amino acids. After removal of 5 bases from V and 4 bases from J, the junction contained 6 bases not matched to a gene. The CDR3 bases are TGTGCCAGCAGTCTACTAGCGGGAGTGGGAGAGACCCAGTACTTC. Translation: CASSLLAGVGETQYF.

V usage is TRBV7-2 and J usage is TRBJ2-1; TRBD2 matches at 13 bases. Germline-derived CDR1 and CDR2 are SGHTA and FQGNSA. This CDR3 spans 17 amino acids. V dropped 2 bases and J dropped 5; count of bases not matched to a gene: 6. The DNA of the CDR3 is TGTGCCAGCAGCTTACGGCTCGGACTAGCGGGAGACAATGAGCAGTTCTTC. Residues: CASSLRLGLAGDNEQFF. The full variable domain, completed using reference TRBV7-2 and TRBJ2-1, is GAGVSQSPSNKVTEKGKDVELRCDPISGHTALYWYRQSLGQGLEFLIYFQGNSAPDKSGLPSDRFSAERTGGSVSTLTIQRTQQEDSAVYLCASSLRLGLAGDNEQFFGPGTRLTVL.

The V and J genes are TRBV4-2 and TRBJ2-7; 10 nucleotides align to TRBD2. The germline CDR1 and CDR2 sequences are LGHNA and YNFKEQ. J lost 0 bases, V lost 0 bases, and 5 bases had no gene match. The CDR3 is 17 residues long. In DNA form, the CDR3 reads TGTGCCAGCAGCCAAGAGCCTCTAGCGGGAGCCTCCTACGAGCAGTACTTC. This sequence encodes CASSQEPLAGASYEQYF.

The chain combines TRBV27 with TRBJ1-2, with 7 bases aligning to TRBD1. V lost 5 bases, J lost 6 bases, and 6 bases stayed unmatched. The length of the CDR3 is 13 residues. Germline CDR1 reads MNHEY; CDR2 reads SMNVEV (reference sequence). CDR3 loop: CASSEGALHGYTF. DNA of the CDR3: TGTGCCAGCAGTGAGGGGGCTCTCCATGGCTACACCTTC.

This chain joins TRBV30 and TRBJ1-4; D gene unclear. The V gene's germline CDR1 is GTSNPN and CDR2 SVGIG (reference sequence). V was cut by 3 bases and J by 5 bases, with 13 bases left in between. This CDR3 spans 14 amino acids. The CDR3 DNA is TGTGCCTGGAGAGCCCGGCGACCAAATGAAAAACTGTTTTTT. It codes for CAWRARRPNEKLFF.

This clonotype was detected a few times. The CDR3 region is CSARGGQGTPGWTQYF. CDR3 in DNA: TGCAGTGCTAGAGGAGGACAGGGGACACCAGGTTGGACGCAGTATTTT. The chain joins TRBV20-1 to TRBJ2-3, with 9 positions matching TRBD1. The CDR3 has 16 residues. Germline V CDR1 and CDR2: DFQATT, SNEGSKA (reference sequence). V trimming: 1 base; J trimming: 9 bases; junction bases outside the gene matches: 14.

This clonotype was seen only a few times. This chain links TRBV7-2 with TRBJ2-5; 9 bases fit TRBD1. The CDR3 sequence is 16 residues long. Losses at the gene ends were 7 bases for V and 4 bases for J; bases not matched to a gene: 13. CDR1 SGHTA and CDR2 FQGNSA come from the germline V gene. Here the CDR3 DNA reads TGTGCCAGCACTCTCCGTAGGGACAGGGTAGGAGAGACCCAGTACTTC. It encodes CASTLRRDRVGETQYF.

This clonotype was seen more than once but under ten times. This chain joins TRBV29-1 and TRBJ2-1, with 8 bases that match TRBD1. Germline CDR1 SQVTM, CDR2 ANQGSEA. The CDR3 length is 15 residues. V shed 1 base, J shed 0 bases, and the junction held 2 bases outside the gene matches. CDR3: CSVEGTGPSYNEQFF. CDR3 in DNA: TGCAGCGTTGAAGGGACAGGGCCCTCCTACAATGAGCAGTTCTTC.

The CDR3 protein is CASSPLAWTGAEKLFF. The DNA for the CDR3 is TGTGCCAGCAGTCCCTTGGCCTGGACAGGGGCTGAAAAACTGTTTTTT. J is TRBJ1-4 and V is TRBV12-3 or TRBV12-4; 9 bases agree with TRBD1. CDR3 length: 16 amino acids. V gave up 5 bases and J gave up 7 bases; unmatched junction bases: 11.

The V and J genes are TRBV7-9 and TRBJ2-4; tentative D call: TRBD2 (5 bases). The better agreement between TRBJ2-7 and the DNA end casts doubt on the J call. Germline-derived CDR1 and CDR2 are SEHNR and FQNEAQ (reference sequence). CDR3 size: 14 residues. The CDR3 sequence: CASSLNREVDEQYF. The CDR3 region has the DNA TGTGCCAGCAGCTTAAATCGGGAAGTGGACGAGCAGTACTTC.

The chain has TRBV7-9 and TRBJ2-4; TRBD2 agrees at 10 bases. Germline V gene sequence: CDR1 SEHNR, CDR2 FQNEAQ (reference sequence). Losses at the gene ends were 5 bases for V and 1 base for J; bases not matched to a gene: 11. CDR3 length: 18 residues. The DNA of the CDR3 is TGTGCCAGCAGCACCGGGCTAGCGGGAGAGTACGCCAAAAACATTCAGTACTTC. Amino acids: CASSTGLAGEYAKNIQYF.

The V gene is TRBV7-2, the J gene TRBJ2-6; possibly TRBD1 or TRBD2 for D (5 bases each). Trimming removed 7 bases at V and 5 bases at J, with 15 bases between. This CDR3 is built from 15 residues. The germline V gene encodes CDR1 SGHTA and CDR2 FQGNSA. CDR3 sequence reads: CASTKGLAWANVLTF. CDR3 DNA: TGTGCCAGCACCAAGGGGCTAGCCTGGGCCAACGTCCTGACTTTC.

The genes are TRBV20-1 and TRBJ2-7; TRBD2 aligns across 11 bases. The CDR3 has 16 amino acids. The J segment lost 5 bases and the V segment lost 4 bases, leaving 13 bases of the junction unmatched. The germline V gene encodes CDR1 DFQATT and CDR2 SNEGSKA (reference sequence). CDR3 amino acids: CSATRLAGSSSHEQYF. The CDR3 region has the DNA TGCAGTGCTACCCGACTAGCGGGATCGTCTAGCCACGAGCAGTACTTC.

The chain uses TRBV5-6 and TRBJ2-5; 7 bases agree with TRBD1. This CDR3 is built from 15 residues. Per germline, CDR1 SGHDT and CDR2 YYEEEE. Trimming took 4 bases from V and 2 from J; bases not matched to a gene: 8. Here the CDR3 DNA reads TGTGCCAGCAGCGTAGGCTTGGGACAGCAAGAGACCCAGTACTTC. The encoded protein is CASSVGLGQQETQYF.

The V gene is TRBV6-1, the J gene TRBJ2-3; 9 nucleotides line up with TRBD1. The ends lost 4 bases at V and 2 bases at J; junction bases unmatched: 4. Germline V gene sequence: CDR1 MNHNS, CDR2 SASEGT. The CDR3 is 15 residues long. This CDR3 is CASSGQGGSTDTQYF. The CDR3 nucleotides read TGTGCCAGCAGTGGACAGGGGGGATCCACAGATACGCAGTATTTT.

This rearrangement joins TRBV9 to TRBJ2-1, with TRBD2 identical over 7 bases. V trimming: 4 bases; J trimming: 6 bases; junction bases outside the gene matches: 13. Germline V CDR1 and CDR2: SGDLS, YYNGEE. The length of the CDR3 is 16 residues. The CDR3 spells CASSSPGTNRGNEQFF. In DNA, the CDR3 is TGTGCCAGCAGCTCTCCCGGGACTAATCGGGGCAATGAGCAGTTCTTC.

The sample holds one count of this clonotype. This chain uses TRBV5-1 with TRBJ2-7; no clear D gene. The J call is doubtful: the DNA matches TRBJ2-5 better. Germline loops: CDR1 SGHRS, CDR2 YFSETQ. The CDR3 has 16 amino acids. CDR3 nucleotides: TGCGCCAGCAGCCCGATGACTGAAAAGCTGATGGAGACCCAGTACTTC. Translation gives CASSPMTEKLMETQYF.

This clonotype showed up just a few times. The gene calls are TRBV27 and TRBJ2-1; D assignment may be TRBD1 or TRBD2 (5 bases each). CDR1 and CDR2 from the germline V gene are MNHEY and SMNVEV (reference sequence). The germline V and J ends were trimmed by 5 bases and 2 bases, with 10 bases remaining between them. CDR3 length: 14 residues. Written as DNA, the CDR3 is TGTGCCAGCAGTCCCTGGGGGACCTACAATGAGCAGTTCTTC. Amino acid sequence: CASSPWGTYNEQFF.

The chain employs TRBV7-9 and TRBJ2-1, with unresolved D. This CDR3 contains 15 residues. Germline values: CDR1 SEHNR, CDR2 FQNEAQ (reference sequence). V lost 7 bases, J lost 0 bases, and 13 bases lay in between. CDR3 in DNA: TGTGCCAGCACCACGACGGCGAACTCCTACAATGAGCAGTTCTTC. Its protein is CASTTTANSYNEQFF.

The chain uses TRBV6-2 or TRBV6-3 and TRBJ2-7; D gene ambiguous. V was trimmed by 7 bases and J by 2 bases, leaving 12 bases between them. CDR1 and CDR2 (germline): MNHEY, SVGEGT. This CDR3 is 13 amino acids long. The CDR3 nucleotides read TGTGCCAGCAAGGAGAGCCCAACCTACGAGCAGTACTTC. It specifies CASKESPTYEQYF.

This chain joins TRBV28 and TRBJ2-1; 10 bases agree with TRBD2. With V trimmed by 7 bases and J by 4 bases, 4 bases remained unmatched. This CDR3 has 14 residues. Germline V gene sequence: CDR1 MDHEN, CDR2 SYDVKM. In DNA, the CDR3 is TGTGCCAGCATGAGAGCGGGAGGGTACAATGAGCAGTTCTTC. Protein: CASMRAGGYNEQFF.

This clonotype was counted between two and nine times. This sequence joins TRBV20-1 and TRBJ1-2, with 8 bases that match TRBD1. CDR3 length: 13 amino acids. Looked up from germline, CDR1 is DFQATT and CDR2 is SNEGSKA (reference sequence). V was pared by 3 bases and J by 3 bases, with 3 bases of the junction left unmatched. CDR3: CSAREDRDYGYTF. CDR3 DNA: TGCAGTGCTAGGGAGGACAGGGACTATGGCTACACCTTC.